The next 18 T cell receptor beta chains were all read from a single sample in a study of blood T cell repertoires in COVID-19. TCRdb's copy holds only in-frame clones and misses some; the assay was immunoSEQ multiplex PCR. The top ten hold over 4.5% of the sample, which has 25,000 to 35,000 clones, approximately 91% seen once. Input material: peripheral blood. All receptors derive from a man between 65 and 80 years old with active COVID-19.

The DNA of the CDR3 is TGCAGCGTTTCCGGGACTCAAGAGACCCAGTACTTC. Its protein is CSVSGTQETQYF. This sequence joins TRBV29-1 and TRBJ2-5; possibly TRBD2 for D (6 bases). V was pared by 5 bases and J by 2 bases, with 9 bases between. In germline, CDR1 is SQVTM, CDR2 ANQGSEA. There are 12 residues in the CDR3.

The chain uses TRBV5-6 and TRBJ1-1; D may be TRBD1 (5 bases). Germline CDR1 reads SGHDT; CDR2 reads YYEEEE. V shed 2 bases and J shed 7 bases, with 6 bases lying between them. This CDR3 comprises 11 residues. The CDR3 reads CASSLTGEAFF. CDR3 DNA sequence: TGTGCCAGCAGCTTAACAGGTGAAGCTTTCTTT.

This sequence joins TRBV21-1 and TRBJ1-2; the table's D call, TRBD1, was not checked against the DNA. TRBV21-1 is flagged as a pseudogene. This CDR3 comprises 13 residues. Here the CDR3 reads CASSPIQGSGYTF. In nucleotides, the CDR3 is TGTGCCAGCAGCCCTATTCAGGGGTCTGGCTACACCTTC.

The chain has TRBV6-5 and TRBJ1-3, with TRBD1 identical over 7 bases. Germline values: CDR1 MNHEY, CDR2 SVGAGI. The CDR3 has 16 residues. V dropped 4 bases and J dropped 0; count of bases not matched to a gene: 6. The CDR3 sequence is CASSFNAGGSGNTIYF. DNA of the CDR3: TGTGCCAGCAGTTTTAATGCAGGGGGCTCTGGAAACACCATATATTTT.

The chain couples TRBV12-5 to TRBJ1-1; D uncertain. V lost 2 bases and J lost 2, with 15 bases in between. The CDR3 consists of 16 residues. Germline V lookup: CDR1 LGHNT, CDR2 FRNRAP. The CDR3 bases are TGTGCTAGTGGTTTGAGAGGGCTCCAGATCAACACTGAAGCTTTCTTT. As protein: CASGLRGLQINTEAFF.

This clone appeared a single time. Sequence at one end of the junction differs from germline and may be a read error. The chain is built from TRBV3-1 (or the pseudogene TRBV3-2) and TRBJ2-7; 8 bases align to TRBD2. Germline CDR1 reads LGHDT; CDR2 reads YNNKEL (reference sequence). There are 17 residues in the CDR3. The CDR3, as DNA: TGTGCCAGCAGCCTACCGTACAGCGGGGGCCACTTCTACGAGCAGCACTTC. Translation: CASSLPYSGGHFYEQHF.

The CDR3, as DNA: TGTGCCAGCAGCCAGGGGTTCCAAGAGACCCAGTACTTC. As protein: CASSQGFQETQYF. The chain recombines TRBV11-2 with TRBJ2-5, with D possibly TRBD1 on 6 matching bases. Trimming stripped 5 bases from V and 1 base from J, with 8 bases between. Germline-derived CDR1 and CDR2 are SGHAT and FQNNGV. This CDR3 has 13 amino acids.

The chain links TRBV7-6 to TRBJ2-3; TRBD2 matches 14 bases. This CDR3 contains 17 residues. Trimming took 2 bases from V and 6 from J; bases not matched to a gene: 7. The germline V gene encodes CDR1 SGHVS and CDR2 FNYEAQ. This chain's CDR3 is CASSLPGTSGGVDTQYF. The CDR3 DNA is TGTGCCAGCAGCTTACCCGGGACTAGCGGGGGCGTGGATACGCAGTATTTT.

This clone came up a few times. V gene TRBV19 combines with J gene TRBJ1-5; D is perhaps TRBD1 (5 bases). The germline gives CDR1 LNHDA, CDR2 SQIVND (reference sequence). With 8 bases removed from V and 2 bases from J, the gap between germline ends came to 10 bases. CDR3 length: 13 amino acids. CDR3 DNA sequence: TGTGCCAGTGGAAAACAGGGCAATCAGCCCCAGCATTTT. Protein: CASGKQGNQPQHF.

The rearrangement joins TRBV6-5 to TRBJ1-4; the D gene is possibly TRBD1 (5 bases). From germline, CDR1 is MNHEY and CDR2 SVGAGI. The CDR3 contains 14 residues. V gave up 6 bases and J gave up 7 bases, with 15 bases separating them. CDR3 coding DNA: TGTGCCAGCAGCGTTGGGGCGCATCTTGAAAAACTGTTTTTT. The encoded protein is CASSVGAHLEKLFF.

The chain uses TRBV5-6 and TRBJ1-2, with 8 bases aligning to TRBD1. The V and J ends lost 3 bases and 4 bases, in that order; junction bases with no gene match: 8. The CDR3 is 15 residues long. The germline CDR1 and CDR2 sequences are SGHDT and YYEEEE. In nucleotides, the CDR3 is TGTGCCAGCAGCTACCAGGGGGCCCTAGGCTATGGCTACACCTTC. Its translation is CASSYQGALGYGYTF. Full variable domain (rest looked up from reference TRBV5-6 and TRBJ1-2): DAGVTQSPTHLIKTRGQQVTLRCSPKSGHDTVSWYQQALGQGPQFIFQYYEEEERQRGNFPDRFSGHQFPNYSSELNVNALLLGDSALYLCASSYQGALGYGYTFGSGTRLTVV.

The rearrangement joins TRBV5-1 to TRBJ2-2, with TRBD2 identical over 10 bases. V trimming: 4 bases; J trimming: 4 bases; junction bases outside the gene matches: 7. The CDR3 sequence is 16 residues long. Germline-derived CDR1 and CDR2 are SGHRS and YFSETQ. CDR3 DNA sequence: TGCGCCAGCAGCGAGATAGCGGGGGGCGTCACCGGGGAGCTGTTTTTT. Its translation: CASSEIAGGVTGELFF.

The rearrangement joins TRBV4-2 to TRBJ2-3; the match to TRBD2 covers 7 bases. CDR3 size: 18 residues. Germline CDR1 is LGHNA and CDR2 is YNFKEQ. Germline trimming cut 0 bases from V and 1 base from J; bases unmatched to any gene: 10. CDR3 in DNA: TGTGCCAGCAGCCAAGATCTCCGGGGAGCGGGGCGCACAGATACGCAGTATTTT. Its protein is CASSQDLRGAGRTDTQYF.

This chain links TRBV7-2 with TRBJ2-7, with TRBD1 identical over 7 bases. This CDR3 is built from 12 residues. Germline CDR1 reads SGHTA; CDR2 reads FQGNSA. With 5 bases clipped from V and 4 bases from J, the junction kept 2 bases outside the gene matches. The CDR3 nucleotides are TGTGCCAGCAGCCAGGGGGATTACGAGCAGTACTTC. As protein: CASSQGDYEQYF.

The rearrangement links TRBV6-4 to TRBJ2-1, with 8 bases fitting TRBD2. The CDR3 is 15 amino acids. CDR1 and CDR2 (germline): MRHNA, SNTAGT. Losses at the gene ends were 2 bases for V and 8 bases for J; bases not matched to a gene: 8. Here the CDR3 reads CASSDELAALDEQFF. In nucleotides, the CDR3 is TGTGCCAGCAGTGACGAACTAGCGGCTCTTGATGAGCAGTTCTTC.

This clone has a single count. The chain joins TRBV7-3 to TRBJ2-7; possibly TRBD2 for D (5 bases). Trimming shortened V by 5 bases and J by 2 bases, and 13 bases separated the two germline ends. This CDR3 contains 14 residues. Germline V gene data show CDR1 as SGHTA and CDR2 as FQGTGA. The chain's CDR3 is CASSPGPSPYEQYF. The CDR3 DNA follows: TGTGCCAGCAGCCCCGGGCCTAGCCCCTACGAGCAGTACTTC.

The chain employs TRBV30 and TRBJ1-3; D unclear. From germline, CDR1 is GTSNPN and CDR2 SVGIG (reference sequence). Trimming pared 3 bases from V and 0 bases from J, leaving 12 bases between. The CDR3 loop spans 15 amino acids. The CDR3 region is CAWSLSPSSGNTIYF. The CDR3 bases are TGTGCCTGGAGCCTCAGTCCTTCCTCTGGAAACACCATATATTTT.

The V and J genes are TRBV5-4 and TRBJ2-5; 7 bases map to TRBD2. The V gene's germline CDR1 is SGHNT and CDR2 YYREEE (reference sequence). The CDR3 extends over 13 amino acids. Trimming took 6 bases from V and 3 from J; bases not matched to a gene: 5. CDR3 amino acids: CASTGRGEETQYF. The CDR3 DNA reads TGTGCCAGCACCGGCCGGGGGGAAGAGACCCAGTACTTC.